This T cell receptor beta chain was identified during a study of blood T cell repertoires in COVID-19. Study-wide background: The origin of the acute and convalescent COVID-19 samples was the United States, Italy and Spain. The analysed material was cDNA or gDNA that came from T cells, B-cell-depleted T cells, or PBMCs.

CDR1 SEHNR and CDR2 FQNEAQ come from the germline V gene (reference sequence). This CDR3 region has 17 residues. The V segment lost 4 bases and the J segment 4 bases; nucleotides outside the gene matches: 10. Original data processing: Researchers report that nucleated cell counts were estimated from reference gene primer amplification. This table comes from immunoSEQ multiplex PCR, and its TCRdb copy is limited to in-frame clones, with some not included. V and J calls and clone size are as listed in that table; D and trimming were resolved from the DNA. The repertoire holds 80,000 to 95,000 clones, with 60% to 85% as singletons.

V is TRBV7-9 and J is TRBJ2-3; 11 nucleotides match TRBD2. The sequence came from a woman of 80 years or more with acute or convalescent COVID-19. Sequenced sample: peripheral blood. The CDR3 loop reads CASSSILLAGESDTQYF. DNA of the CDR3: TGTGCCAGCAGCTCGATATTACTAGCGGGAGAGTCAGATACGCAGTATTTT.